The rows below give T cell receptor beta chains drawn from one sample of a study of tumor-infiltrating lymphocytes in oesophageal squamous cell carcinoma. TCRdb re-analysed the PCR reads in MiXCR, keeping a single row per CDR3 protein. Of about 14,000 distinct CDR3 sequences in the sample, around 50% were seen once. The specimen sequenced was blood. These TCRs come from a male donor with esophageal squamous cell carcinoma. The CDR3 runs from the conserved cysteine through the conserved F or W. Fields, in order: V gene, clone size, J gene, D gene, CDR3 DNA, CDR3 protein. The D gene is left open where the match is weak. The size field is filled for only some rows; it gives once, few, many or a size class.

>TRBV10-1|-|TRBJ2-1|-
TGCGCCAGCAGTGAGGCCCAGGGTGAACATGAGCAGTTCTTC
CASSEAQGEHEQFF
>TRBV15|-|TRBJ2-5|TRBD1
TGTGCCACCAGCATCACAGGGGGGGAGACCCAGTACTTC
CATSITGGETQYF
>TRBV7-9|once|TRBJ1-5|-
TGTGCCAGCAGCTTAATGGGGGGGACCGGGCAGCCCCAGCATTTT
CASSLMGGTGQPQHF
>TRBV7-6|-|TRBJ2-1|-
TGTGCCAGCAGCCCAAAACAGAATAGCATTTACAATGAGCAGTTCTTC
CASSPKQNSIYNEQFF
>TRBV7-4|-|TRBJ2-5|TRBD2
TGTGCCAGCAGCTTAAGAGACGGGACTAGCGGGAATGTTGAGCAGTACTTC
CASSLRDGTSGNVEQYF
>TRBV5-1|-|TRBJ2-3|-
TGCGCCAGCAGCTTGGTAGGACACCCAGATACGCAGTATTTT
CASSLVGHPDTQYF
>TRBV15|-|TRBJ2-7|TRBD1
TGTGCCACCAGCATGCACAGGGGCCCCTACGAGCAGTACTTC
CATSMHRGPYEQYF
>TRBV28|-|TRBJ2-1|-
TGTGCCAGCAGAGCAAGCGGAATTAACTACAATGAGCAGTTCTTC
CASRASGINYNEQFF
>TRBV7-2|-|TRBJ2-1|TRBD2
TGTGCCAGCAGCTTATACCCTAGCGGAGGCAATGAGCAGTTCTTC
CASSLYPSGGNEQFF
>TRBV4-3|-|TRBJ2-1|TRBD2
TGCGCCAGCAGCCAAGTTAGCGGGAGGGATGAGCAGTTCTTC
CASSQVSGRDEQFF
>TRBV19|-|TRBJ2-3|-
TGTGCCAGTAGTATGTCCGGGAACACAGATACGCAGTATTTT
CASSMSGNTDTQYF
>TRBV6-1|-|TRBJ2-1|TRBD1
TGTGCCAGCTCCACGACAGGGGTCTCCTACAATGAGCAGTTCTTC
CASSTTGVSYNEQFF
>TRBV11-2|medium-sized|TRBJ2-1|-
TGTGCCAGCAGCGGGGGAGGCGGACGATACAATGAGCAGTTCTTC
CASSGGGGRYNEQFF
>TRBV6-1|few|TRBJ2-2|TRBD2
TGTGCCAGCATGTTCCGGTTTAGCGGGGGGTCCAACACCGGGGAGCTGTTTTTT
CASMFRFSGGSNTGELFF
>TRBV28|medium-sized|TRBJ2-3|-
TGTGCCAGCAACGGAGATACGCAGTATTTT
CASNGDTQYF
>TRBV12-3/TRBV12-4|medium-sized|TRBJ1-1|-
TGTGCCAGCAGTGCTGGACAGAAGAACACTGAAGCTTTCTTT
CASSAGQKNTEAFF
>TRBV12-3/TRBV12-4|-|TRBJ2-1|-
TGTGCCAGCAGTTTAGGACTGTTCAATGAGCAGTTCTTC
CASSLGLFNEQFF
>TRBV24-1|-|TRBJ2-7|-
TGTGCCACCATCCACGGAGGGAGTAGGTACGAGCAGTACTTC
CATIHGGSRYEQYF
>TRBV10-1|many|TRBJ2-1|-
TGCGCCAGCAGTGAGTACAGTATATCTAATGAGCAGTTCTTC
CASSEYSISNEQFF
>TRBV7-8|few|TRBJ2-5|-
TGTGCCAGCAGCTTAGTTGGAGAGACCCAGTACTTC
CASSLVGETQYF
>TRBV7-2|-|TRBJ2-1|-
TGTGCCAGCAGCTTAGGGCTGTCCTACAATGAGCAGTTCTTC
CASSLGLSYNEQFF
>TRBV7-8|-|TRBJ2-7|TRBD2
TGTGCCAGCAGCTTGCGGGGGGCCGATGTCAACGAGCAGTACTTC
CASSLRGADVNEQYF
>TRBV28|many|TRBJ2-7|-
TGTGCCAGCAGTTTCACACGGGGGCGGAGCTCCTACGAGCAGTACTTC
CASSFTRGRSSYEQYF
>TRBV24-1|-|TRBJ2-1|-
TGTGCCACCACCTTGGGCAATGAGCAGTTCTTC
CATTLGNEQFF
>TRBV6-5|-|TRBJ2-1|TRBD2
TGTGCCAGCAGTTACCCCAGAGGGGTGAGCGGGGAGGGTTCTGAGCAGTTCTTC
CASSYPRGVSGEGSEQFF
>TRBV12-3/TRBV12-4|many|TRBJ2-3|TRBD2
TGTGCCAGCAGTCCTAGCGGGAGGAAGACAGATACGCAGTATTTT
CASSPSGRKTDTQYF
>TRBV7-8|-|TRBJ2-5|-
TGTGCCAGCAGCTTAAGGGGTGTCGAGACCCAGTACTTC
CASSLRGVETQYF
>TRBV12-2|-|TRBJ2-3|-
TGTGCAAGTCGCTTTCAGCGGTCGAGGAGAAGACTGACTAGGATGACAGATACGCAGTATTTT
CASRFQRSRRRLTRMTDTQYF
>TRBV24-1|-|TRBJ2-4|TRBD2
TGTGCCACCAGTGATTCGGGAGGGGGGGCGGTCATTCAGTACTTC
CATSDSGGGAVIQYF
>TRBV7-2|few|TRBJ2-5|-
TGTGCCAGCAGCTTAGTCCCGAATCCCGCGGAGACCCAGTACTTC
CASSLVPNPAETQYF
>TRBV5-4|many|TRBJ2-1|-
TGCGCCAGCAGCTTGGTGGTGGGTGAGCAGTTCTTC
CASSLVVGEQFF
>TRBV5-1|-|TRBJ1-1|-
TGCGCCAGCAGCTTGGGGCGAGGTTCCGGCACTGAAGCTTTCTTT
CASSLGRGSGTEAFF
>TRBV12-3/TRBV12-4|-|TRBJ1-6|TRBD1
TGTGCCAGCAGTTTGTCAGGGGGAAATTCACCCCTCCACTTT
CASSLSGGNSPLHF
>TRBV12-5|-|TRBJ2-1|TRBD2
TGTGCTAGTGCCCCCGGGACTACGTACATCAGTGAGCAGTTCTTC
CASAPGTTYISEQFF
>TRBV7-4|-|TRBJ2-7|TRBD1
TGTGCCAGCAGCCCCCCCACGGTACAGGGGAGTGTCAAGCAGTACTTC
CASSPPTVQGSVKQYF
>TRBV9|-|TRBJ2-5|-
TGTGCCAGCAGCGCAGGGGCCGAGGGAGAGACCCAGTACTTC
CASSAGAEGETQYF
>TRBV18|-|TRBJ2-3|-
TGTGCCAGCTCAAAATTTACAGATACGCAGTATTTT
CASSKFTDTQYF
>TRBV7-3|-|TRBJ2-1|-
TGTGCCAGCAGCTTAAGAGCTAGCAAGGGTTGGGATGAGCAGTTCTTC
CASSLRASKGWDEQFF
>TRBV6-1|-|TRBJ2-1|-
TGTGCCAGCAGTACGACAAGGATCTCCTACAATGAGCAGTTCTTC
CASSTTRISYNEQFF
>TRBV7-2|-|TRBJ2-7|TRBD2
TGTGCCAGCAGTTCACTAGCGGGATACGAGCAGTACTTC
CASSSLAGYEQYF
>TRBV12-3/TRBV12-4|-|TRBJ2-3|TRBD2
TGTGCCAGCAGTGGCCCAAGGAGAACCGGGACTAGCGAGGGCACAGATACGCAGTATTTT
CASSGPRRTGTSEGTDTQYF
>TRBV28|many|TRBJ2-4|TRBD2
TGTGCCAGCACCCCCTTTACCGGGACTAGCGCCACGGGCGCGTACTTC
CASTPFTGTSATGAYF
>TRBV12-3/TRBV12-4|-|TRBJ2-6|TRBD1
TGTGCCAGCAGTTTTAGGGGGCTGAGCCCGTTTTCTGGGGCCAACGTCCTGACTTTC
CASSFRGLSPFSGANVLTF
>TRBV28|medium-sized|TRBJ2-1|TRBD1
TGTGCCAGCAGTGGGTGGGACAGTTCCTACAATGAGCAGTTCTTC
CASSGWDSSYNEQFF
>TRBV7-7|-|TRBJ1-3|-
TGTGCCAGCATCAGAGTGACGGGACTTACGAACTCTGGAAACACCATATATTTT
CASIRVTGLTNSGNTIYF
>TRBV7-2|few|TRBJ2-5|TRBD2
TGTGCCAGCAGAATAGCGGGGGGGGGAGAGACCCAGTACTTC
CASRIAGGGETQYF
>TRBV2|many|TRBJ2-3|TRBD1
TGTGCCAGCAGCCAGATGGGACAGTTCACAGATACGCAGTATTTT
CASSQMGQFTDTQYF
>TRBV7-2|-|TRBJ2-5|-
TGTGCCAGCAGCCCTGCATGGGCCCGCCAAGAGACCCAGTACTTC
CASSPAWARQETQYF
>TRBV7-6|few|TRBJ2-5|-
TGTGCCAGCAGCTTAGCGGTCCAAGAGACCCAGTACTTC
CASSLAVQETQYF
>TRBV7-9|-|TRBJ2-2|TRBD2
TGTGCCAGCAGTCCGCTAGCGGGACGGCTGTTTTTT
CASSPLAGRLFF
>TRBV28|-|TRBJ2-4|-
TGTGCCAGCAGTTTAGGAGGGAGCACCTACAATGAGCAGTACTTC
CASSLGGSTYNEQYF
>TRBV18|-|TRBJ2-6|-
-
CASSPGGLWLHLRF
>TRBV11-3|-|TRBJ2-1|-
TGTGCCAGCAGCTTAGAGAGGGGGCTAGCGGGCTACAATGAGCAGTTCTTC
CASSLERGLAGYNEQFF